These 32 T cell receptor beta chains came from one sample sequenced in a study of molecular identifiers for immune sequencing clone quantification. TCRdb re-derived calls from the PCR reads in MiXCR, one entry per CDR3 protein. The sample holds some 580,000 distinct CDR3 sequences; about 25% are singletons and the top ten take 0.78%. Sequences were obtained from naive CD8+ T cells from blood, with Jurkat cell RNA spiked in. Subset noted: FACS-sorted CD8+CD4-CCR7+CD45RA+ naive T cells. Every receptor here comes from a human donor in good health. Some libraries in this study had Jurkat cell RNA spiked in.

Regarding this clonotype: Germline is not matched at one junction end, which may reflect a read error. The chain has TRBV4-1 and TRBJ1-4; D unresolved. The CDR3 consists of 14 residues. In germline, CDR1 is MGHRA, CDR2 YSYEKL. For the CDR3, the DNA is TGCGCCAGCAGCCAGCGGCGCCTTAATGGAAAACTGTTTTTT. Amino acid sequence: CASSQRRLNGKLFF.

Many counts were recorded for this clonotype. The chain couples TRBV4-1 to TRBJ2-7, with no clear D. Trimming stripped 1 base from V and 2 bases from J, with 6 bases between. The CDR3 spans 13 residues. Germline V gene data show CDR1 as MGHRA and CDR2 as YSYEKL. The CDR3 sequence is CASSQGVTYEQYF. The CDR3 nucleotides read TGCGCCAGCAGCCAAGGGGTAACCTACGAGCAGTACTTC.

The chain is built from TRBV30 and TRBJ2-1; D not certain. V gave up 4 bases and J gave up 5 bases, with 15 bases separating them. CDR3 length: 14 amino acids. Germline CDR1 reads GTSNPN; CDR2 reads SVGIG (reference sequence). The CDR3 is CAWTPPNLNNEQFF. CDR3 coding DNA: TGTGCCTGGACCCCTCCTAATCTGAACAATGAGCAGTTCTTC.

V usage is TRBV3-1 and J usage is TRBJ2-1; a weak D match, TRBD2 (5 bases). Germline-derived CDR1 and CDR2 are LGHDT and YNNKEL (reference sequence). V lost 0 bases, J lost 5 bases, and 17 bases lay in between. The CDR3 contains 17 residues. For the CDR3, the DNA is TGTGCCAGCAGCCAAGATCTCGCTAGCTCCTACAACAATGAGCAGTTCTTC. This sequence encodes CASSQDLASSYNNEQFF.

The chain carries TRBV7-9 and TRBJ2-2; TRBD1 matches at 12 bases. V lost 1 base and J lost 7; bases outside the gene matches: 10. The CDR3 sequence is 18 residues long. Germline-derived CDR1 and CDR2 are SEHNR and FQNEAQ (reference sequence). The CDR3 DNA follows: TGTGCCAGCAGCTTAGTCCACCGGGACAGGGGGCCCGGCGGGGAGCTGTTTTTT. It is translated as CASSLVHRDRGPGGELFF.

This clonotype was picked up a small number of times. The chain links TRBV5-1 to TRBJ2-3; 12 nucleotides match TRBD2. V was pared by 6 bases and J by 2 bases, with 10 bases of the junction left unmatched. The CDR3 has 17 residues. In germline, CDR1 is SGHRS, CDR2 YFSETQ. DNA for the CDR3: TGCGCCAGCAACCCCAGACTAGCGGGGGACCTCACAGATACGCAGTATTTT. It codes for CASNPRLAGDLTDTQYF. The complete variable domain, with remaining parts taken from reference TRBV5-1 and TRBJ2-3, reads KAGVTQTPRYLIKTRGQQVTLSCSPISGHRSVSWYQQTPGQGLQFLFEYFSETQRNKGNFPGRFSGRQFSNSRSEMNVSTLELGDSALYLCASNPRLAGDLTDTQYFGPGTRLTVL.

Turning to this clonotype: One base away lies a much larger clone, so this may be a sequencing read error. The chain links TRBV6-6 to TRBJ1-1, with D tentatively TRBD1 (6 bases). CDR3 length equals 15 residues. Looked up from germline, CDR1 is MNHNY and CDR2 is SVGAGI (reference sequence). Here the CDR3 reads CACSYLARGGPEAFF. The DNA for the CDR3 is TGTGCCTGCAGTTACCTTGCGAGGGGGGGCCCTGAAGCTTTCTTT.

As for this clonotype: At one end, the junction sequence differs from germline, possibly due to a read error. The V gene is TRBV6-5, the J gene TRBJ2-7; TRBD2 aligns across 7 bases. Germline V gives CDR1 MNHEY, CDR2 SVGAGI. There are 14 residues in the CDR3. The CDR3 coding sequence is TGTGCCAGCAGTTACTATGGGGGAGGGTACGAGCAGCACTTC. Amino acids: CASSYYGGGYEQHF.

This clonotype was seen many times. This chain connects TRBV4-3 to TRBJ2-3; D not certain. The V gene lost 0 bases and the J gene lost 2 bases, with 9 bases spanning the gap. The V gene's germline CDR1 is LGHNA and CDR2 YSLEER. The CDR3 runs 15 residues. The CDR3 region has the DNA TGCGCCAGCAGCCAAGACACACCGTACACAGATACGCAGTATTTT. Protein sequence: CASSQDTPYTDTQYF.

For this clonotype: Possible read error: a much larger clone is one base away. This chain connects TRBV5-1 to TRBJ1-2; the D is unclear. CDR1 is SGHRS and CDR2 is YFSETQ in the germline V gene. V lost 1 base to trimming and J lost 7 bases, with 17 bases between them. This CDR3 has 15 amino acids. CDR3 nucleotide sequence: TGCGCCAGCAGCTTGTGCCTTGACACAGAAGCTGGCTACACCTTC. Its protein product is CASSLCLDTEAGYTF.

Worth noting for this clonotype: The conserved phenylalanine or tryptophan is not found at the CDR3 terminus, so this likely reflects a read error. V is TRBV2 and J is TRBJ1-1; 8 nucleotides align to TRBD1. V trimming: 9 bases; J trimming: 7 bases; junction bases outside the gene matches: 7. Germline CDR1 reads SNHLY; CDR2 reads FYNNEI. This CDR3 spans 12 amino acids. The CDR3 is CARIDRGIEAFL. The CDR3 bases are TGTGCCAGAATAGACAGGGGAATTGAAGCTTTCTTG.

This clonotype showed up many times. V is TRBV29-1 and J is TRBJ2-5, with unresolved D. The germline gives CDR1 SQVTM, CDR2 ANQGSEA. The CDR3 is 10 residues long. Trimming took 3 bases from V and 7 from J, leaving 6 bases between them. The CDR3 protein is CSVDSPTQYF. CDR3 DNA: TGCAGCGTTGACAGCCCGACCCAGTACTTC.

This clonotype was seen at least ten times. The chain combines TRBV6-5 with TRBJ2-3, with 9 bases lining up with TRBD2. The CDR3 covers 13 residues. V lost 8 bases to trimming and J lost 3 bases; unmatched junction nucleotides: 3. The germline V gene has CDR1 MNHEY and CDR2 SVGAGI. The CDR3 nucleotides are TGTGCCAGCTTTAGCGGGGGAACAGATACGCAGTATTTT. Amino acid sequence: CASFSGGTDTQYF.

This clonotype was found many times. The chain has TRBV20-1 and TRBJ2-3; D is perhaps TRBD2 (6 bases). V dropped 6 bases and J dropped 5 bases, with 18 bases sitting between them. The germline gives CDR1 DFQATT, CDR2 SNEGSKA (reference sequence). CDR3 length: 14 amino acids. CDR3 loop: CSATLAGRGDTQYF. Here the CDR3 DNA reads TGCAGTGCCACTCTTGCGGGAAGGGGAGATACGCAGTATTTT.

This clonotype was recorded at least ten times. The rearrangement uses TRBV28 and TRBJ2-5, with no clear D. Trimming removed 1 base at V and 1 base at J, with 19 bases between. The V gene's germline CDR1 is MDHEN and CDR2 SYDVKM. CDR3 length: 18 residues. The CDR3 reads CASSLSPESTWRQETQYF. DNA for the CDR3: TGTGCCAGCAGTTTATCCCCTGAATCGACTTGGCGCCAAGAGACCCAGTACTTC.

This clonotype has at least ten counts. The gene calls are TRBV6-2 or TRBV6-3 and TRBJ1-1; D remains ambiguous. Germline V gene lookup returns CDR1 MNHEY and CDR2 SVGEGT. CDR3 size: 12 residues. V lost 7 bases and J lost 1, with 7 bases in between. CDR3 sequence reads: CASTLGNTEAFF. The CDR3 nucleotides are TGTGCCAGCACGCTCGGGAACACTGAAGCTTTCTTT.

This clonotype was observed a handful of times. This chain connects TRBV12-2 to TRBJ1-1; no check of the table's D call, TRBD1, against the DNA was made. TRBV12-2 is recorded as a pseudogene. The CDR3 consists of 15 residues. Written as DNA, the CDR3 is TGTGCAAGTCGCCTTAGGACAGACTTGAACACTGAAGCTTTCTTT. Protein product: CASRLRTDLNTEAFF.

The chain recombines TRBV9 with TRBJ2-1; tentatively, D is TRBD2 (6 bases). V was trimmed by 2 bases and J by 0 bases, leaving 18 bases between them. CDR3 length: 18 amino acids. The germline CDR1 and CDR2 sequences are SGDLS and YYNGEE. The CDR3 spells CASSVLARGPSSYNEQFF. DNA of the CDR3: TGTGCCAGCAGCGTGCTAGCGCGAGGGCCGAGCTCCTACAATGAGCAGTTCTTC. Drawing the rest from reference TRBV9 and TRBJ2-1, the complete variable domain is DSGVTQTPKHLITATGQRVTLRCSPRSGDLSVYWYQQSLDQGLQFLIQYYNGEERAKGNILERFSAQQFPDLHSELNLSSLELGDSALYFCASSVLARGPSSYNEQFFGPGTRLTVL.

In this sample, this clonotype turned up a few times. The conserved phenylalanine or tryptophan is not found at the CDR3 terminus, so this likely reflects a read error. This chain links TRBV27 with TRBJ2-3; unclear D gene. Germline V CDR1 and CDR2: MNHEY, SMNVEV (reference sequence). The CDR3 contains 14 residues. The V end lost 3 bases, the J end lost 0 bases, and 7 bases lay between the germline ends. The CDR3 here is CASSFTTSTDTQYS. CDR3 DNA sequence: TGTGCCAGCAGTTTTACTACGAGCACAGATACGCAGTATTCT.

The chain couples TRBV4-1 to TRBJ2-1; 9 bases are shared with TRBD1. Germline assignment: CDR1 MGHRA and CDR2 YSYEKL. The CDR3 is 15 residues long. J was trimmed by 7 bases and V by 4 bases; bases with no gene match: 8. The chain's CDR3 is CASSPTPGQGNEQFF. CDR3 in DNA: TGCGCCAGCAGCCCGACTCCGGGACAGGGAAATGAGCAGTTCTTC.

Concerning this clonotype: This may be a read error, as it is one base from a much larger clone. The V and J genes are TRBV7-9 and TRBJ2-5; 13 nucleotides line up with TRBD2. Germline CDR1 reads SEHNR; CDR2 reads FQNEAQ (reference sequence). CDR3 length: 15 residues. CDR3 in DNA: TGTGCCAGCAGCCGGACTAGCGGGAGTTTAGAGACCCCGTACTTC. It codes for CASSRTSGSLETPYF.

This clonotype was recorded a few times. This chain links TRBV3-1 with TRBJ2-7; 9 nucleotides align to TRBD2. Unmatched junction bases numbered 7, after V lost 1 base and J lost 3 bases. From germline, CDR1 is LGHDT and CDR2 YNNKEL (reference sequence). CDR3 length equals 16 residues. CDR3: CASSQGVAGVDYEQYF. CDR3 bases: TGTGCCAGCAGCCAAGGGGTAGCGGGAGTAGACTACGAGCAGTACTTC.

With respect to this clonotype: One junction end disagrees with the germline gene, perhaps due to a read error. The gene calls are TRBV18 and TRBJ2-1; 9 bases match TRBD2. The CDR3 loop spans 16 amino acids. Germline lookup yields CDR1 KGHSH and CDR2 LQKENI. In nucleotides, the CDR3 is TGTGCCAGCTCAACGCCGACTAGCGGAGCCTACAGTGAGCAGTTCTTC. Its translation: CASSTPTSGAYSEQFF.

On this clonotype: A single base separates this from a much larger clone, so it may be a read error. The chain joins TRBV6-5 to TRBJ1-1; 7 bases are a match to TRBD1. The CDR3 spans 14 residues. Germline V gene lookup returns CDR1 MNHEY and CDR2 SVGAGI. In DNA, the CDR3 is TGTGCCGGCAGTTACTCAGGGGGGAGCACTGAAGCTTTCTTT. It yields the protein CAGSYSGGSTEAFF.

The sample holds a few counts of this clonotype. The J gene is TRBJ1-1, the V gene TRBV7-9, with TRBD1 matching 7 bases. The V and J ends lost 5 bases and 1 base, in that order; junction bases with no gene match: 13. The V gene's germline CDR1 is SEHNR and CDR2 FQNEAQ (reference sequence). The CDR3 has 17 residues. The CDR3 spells CASSPPLRDRENTEAFF. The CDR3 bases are TGTGCCAGCAGCCCGCCCCTCCGGGACAGAGAGAACACTGAAGCTTTCTTT.

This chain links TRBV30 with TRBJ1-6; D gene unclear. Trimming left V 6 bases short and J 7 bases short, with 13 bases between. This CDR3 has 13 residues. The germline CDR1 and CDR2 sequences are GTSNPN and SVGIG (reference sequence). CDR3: CACTSVGNSPLHF. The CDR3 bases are TGTGCCTGTACCTCGGTCGGGAATTCACCCCTCCACTTT.

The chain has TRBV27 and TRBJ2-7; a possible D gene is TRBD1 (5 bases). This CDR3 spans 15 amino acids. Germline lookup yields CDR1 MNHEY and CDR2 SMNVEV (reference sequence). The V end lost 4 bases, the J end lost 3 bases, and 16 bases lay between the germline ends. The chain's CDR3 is CASSSPDNRYYEQYF. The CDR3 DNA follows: TGTGCCAGCAGTTCTCCGGACAACAGATACTACGAGCAGTACTTC.

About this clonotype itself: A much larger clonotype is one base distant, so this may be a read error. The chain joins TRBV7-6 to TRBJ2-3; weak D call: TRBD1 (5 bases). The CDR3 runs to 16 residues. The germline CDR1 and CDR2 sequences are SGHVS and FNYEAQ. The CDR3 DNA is TGTGCCAGCAGCCTCACCCGGGTCACGGACACAGGTACGCAGTATTTT. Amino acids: CASSLTRVTDTGTQYF.

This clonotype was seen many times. The CDR3 spells CASSPKTGVEQYF. The CDR3 bases are TGTGCCAGCAGCCCGAAGACAGGGGTCGAGCAGTACTTC. The gene calls are TRBV7-9 and TRBJ2-7, with 8 bases aligning to TRBD1. This CDR3 is 13 amino acids long. Trimming at V came to 5 bases and at J to 6 bases, leaving 6 bases not matched to a gene. Germline lookup yields CDR1 SEHNR and CDR2 FQNEAQ (reference sequence).

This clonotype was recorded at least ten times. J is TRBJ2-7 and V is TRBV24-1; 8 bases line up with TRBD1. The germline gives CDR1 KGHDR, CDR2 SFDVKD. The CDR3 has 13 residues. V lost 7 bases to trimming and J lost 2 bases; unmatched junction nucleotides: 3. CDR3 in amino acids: CATSQTGAYEQYF. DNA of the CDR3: TGTGCCACCAGCCAGACAGGGGCCTACGAGCAGTACTTC.

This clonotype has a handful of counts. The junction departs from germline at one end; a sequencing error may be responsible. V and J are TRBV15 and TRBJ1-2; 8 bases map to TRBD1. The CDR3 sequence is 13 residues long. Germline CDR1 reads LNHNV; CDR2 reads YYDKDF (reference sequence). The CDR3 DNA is TGTGCCACCAGCAGAGAAAGGGGGACAGGCCGTTACTTC. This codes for CATSRERGTGRYF.

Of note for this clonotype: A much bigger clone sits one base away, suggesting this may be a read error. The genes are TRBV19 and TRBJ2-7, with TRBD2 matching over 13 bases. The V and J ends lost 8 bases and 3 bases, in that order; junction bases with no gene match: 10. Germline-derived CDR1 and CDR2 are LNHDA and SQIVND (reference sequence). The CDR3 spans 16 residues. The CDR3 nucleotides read TGTGCCAGTCCAGACGGGACTAGCGGGAACTTCTACGAGCAGTACTTC. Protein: CASPDGTSGNFYEQYF.